This entry concerns a single T cell receptor beta chain. Its antigen has not been determined. Base qualities are not recorded, but no much larger clone differs from it by a single base. The data derive from a study of blood T cell repertoires in COVID-19 (dated by TCRdb to between 2020 and 2021). About the study as a whole: Collaborator samples came from the United States, Italy and Spain and covered acute and convalescent phases of COVID-19. The material from the prospective study consisted of cDNA or gDNA derived from T cells, B-cell-depleted T cells, or PBMCs. Subjects who had been exposed to COVID-19, were actively infected with it, or had recovered from it provided the deeply sampled blood TCRbeta repertoires that made up the dataset. A freely available public database, intended as a resource for researchers studying the immune response to SARS-CoV-2, is where the repertoires were released. The samples were drawn from two sources: the first 160 participants of the ongoing ImmuneRACE study, and some 1,300 subjects contributed by 6 global collaborators. A de-identified subject ID, COVID-19 status, age in years and sex were almost always included in the sample metadata. HLA class I and class II types, where available, came from metadata supplied by the sample provider rather than from assay-based typing. Study-wide findings and limitations: How much clinical and demographic metadata was included differed by source and by participant, and the metadata was provided uncurated.

Each collaborating institution followed its own protocols to collect whole blood in K2EDTA tubes. For TCRbeta analysis, collaborators shipped samples in one of three forms: frozen whole blood, isolated PBMCs, or DNA extracted from either of those sample types. The immunoSEQ Assay, a bias-controlled multiplex PCR, was used to amplify TCRbeta CDR3 regions from genomic DNA. The authors' pipeline ran thus. The number of nucleated cells in each sample was estimated by amplification of reference gene primers within the assay. Sequence reads were collapsed and filtered to measure the absolute abundance of every unique TCRbeta CDR3 rearrangement. For each sample, productive Simpson clonality was calculated by taking the square root of Simpson's diversity index across productive rearrangements. Imported from immuneACCESS, the table was reduced by TCRdb to in-frame sequences with V and J called. These copies leave out some clones; in studies compared against another copy, an unresolved V gene accounts for under half, and the cause of the remainder is not known. The D gene and trimming were derived from the DNA, and the V and J assignments and clone size from that table. For this sample there are fewer than 150,000 clones; around 83% appear just once. The leading ten clones occupy roughly 4% of the sample.

Based on the germline V gene, the CDR1 and CDR2 sequences are SGHTA and FQGNSA. Trimming accounts for 5 bases at V and 3 bases at J, while the number of junction bases matched to no gene is 19. The CDR3 contains 18 residues, cysteine and phenylalanine counted. CDR3 DNA is the only sequence kept; it has 54 bases, read in frame from the first base. Recombination linked TRBV7-2 to TRBJ2-7, and TRBD1 aligns with 7 junction nucleotides. The specimen was peripheral blood. The TCR sequence derives from a woman at least 80 years old with acute or convalescent COVID-19. In nucleotide form, the sequence is TGTGCCAGCAGCGAAGACAGGGCTGAGGTTGCTCTGCTCTACGAGCAGTACTTC. Protein translation: CASSEDRAEVALLYEQYF.